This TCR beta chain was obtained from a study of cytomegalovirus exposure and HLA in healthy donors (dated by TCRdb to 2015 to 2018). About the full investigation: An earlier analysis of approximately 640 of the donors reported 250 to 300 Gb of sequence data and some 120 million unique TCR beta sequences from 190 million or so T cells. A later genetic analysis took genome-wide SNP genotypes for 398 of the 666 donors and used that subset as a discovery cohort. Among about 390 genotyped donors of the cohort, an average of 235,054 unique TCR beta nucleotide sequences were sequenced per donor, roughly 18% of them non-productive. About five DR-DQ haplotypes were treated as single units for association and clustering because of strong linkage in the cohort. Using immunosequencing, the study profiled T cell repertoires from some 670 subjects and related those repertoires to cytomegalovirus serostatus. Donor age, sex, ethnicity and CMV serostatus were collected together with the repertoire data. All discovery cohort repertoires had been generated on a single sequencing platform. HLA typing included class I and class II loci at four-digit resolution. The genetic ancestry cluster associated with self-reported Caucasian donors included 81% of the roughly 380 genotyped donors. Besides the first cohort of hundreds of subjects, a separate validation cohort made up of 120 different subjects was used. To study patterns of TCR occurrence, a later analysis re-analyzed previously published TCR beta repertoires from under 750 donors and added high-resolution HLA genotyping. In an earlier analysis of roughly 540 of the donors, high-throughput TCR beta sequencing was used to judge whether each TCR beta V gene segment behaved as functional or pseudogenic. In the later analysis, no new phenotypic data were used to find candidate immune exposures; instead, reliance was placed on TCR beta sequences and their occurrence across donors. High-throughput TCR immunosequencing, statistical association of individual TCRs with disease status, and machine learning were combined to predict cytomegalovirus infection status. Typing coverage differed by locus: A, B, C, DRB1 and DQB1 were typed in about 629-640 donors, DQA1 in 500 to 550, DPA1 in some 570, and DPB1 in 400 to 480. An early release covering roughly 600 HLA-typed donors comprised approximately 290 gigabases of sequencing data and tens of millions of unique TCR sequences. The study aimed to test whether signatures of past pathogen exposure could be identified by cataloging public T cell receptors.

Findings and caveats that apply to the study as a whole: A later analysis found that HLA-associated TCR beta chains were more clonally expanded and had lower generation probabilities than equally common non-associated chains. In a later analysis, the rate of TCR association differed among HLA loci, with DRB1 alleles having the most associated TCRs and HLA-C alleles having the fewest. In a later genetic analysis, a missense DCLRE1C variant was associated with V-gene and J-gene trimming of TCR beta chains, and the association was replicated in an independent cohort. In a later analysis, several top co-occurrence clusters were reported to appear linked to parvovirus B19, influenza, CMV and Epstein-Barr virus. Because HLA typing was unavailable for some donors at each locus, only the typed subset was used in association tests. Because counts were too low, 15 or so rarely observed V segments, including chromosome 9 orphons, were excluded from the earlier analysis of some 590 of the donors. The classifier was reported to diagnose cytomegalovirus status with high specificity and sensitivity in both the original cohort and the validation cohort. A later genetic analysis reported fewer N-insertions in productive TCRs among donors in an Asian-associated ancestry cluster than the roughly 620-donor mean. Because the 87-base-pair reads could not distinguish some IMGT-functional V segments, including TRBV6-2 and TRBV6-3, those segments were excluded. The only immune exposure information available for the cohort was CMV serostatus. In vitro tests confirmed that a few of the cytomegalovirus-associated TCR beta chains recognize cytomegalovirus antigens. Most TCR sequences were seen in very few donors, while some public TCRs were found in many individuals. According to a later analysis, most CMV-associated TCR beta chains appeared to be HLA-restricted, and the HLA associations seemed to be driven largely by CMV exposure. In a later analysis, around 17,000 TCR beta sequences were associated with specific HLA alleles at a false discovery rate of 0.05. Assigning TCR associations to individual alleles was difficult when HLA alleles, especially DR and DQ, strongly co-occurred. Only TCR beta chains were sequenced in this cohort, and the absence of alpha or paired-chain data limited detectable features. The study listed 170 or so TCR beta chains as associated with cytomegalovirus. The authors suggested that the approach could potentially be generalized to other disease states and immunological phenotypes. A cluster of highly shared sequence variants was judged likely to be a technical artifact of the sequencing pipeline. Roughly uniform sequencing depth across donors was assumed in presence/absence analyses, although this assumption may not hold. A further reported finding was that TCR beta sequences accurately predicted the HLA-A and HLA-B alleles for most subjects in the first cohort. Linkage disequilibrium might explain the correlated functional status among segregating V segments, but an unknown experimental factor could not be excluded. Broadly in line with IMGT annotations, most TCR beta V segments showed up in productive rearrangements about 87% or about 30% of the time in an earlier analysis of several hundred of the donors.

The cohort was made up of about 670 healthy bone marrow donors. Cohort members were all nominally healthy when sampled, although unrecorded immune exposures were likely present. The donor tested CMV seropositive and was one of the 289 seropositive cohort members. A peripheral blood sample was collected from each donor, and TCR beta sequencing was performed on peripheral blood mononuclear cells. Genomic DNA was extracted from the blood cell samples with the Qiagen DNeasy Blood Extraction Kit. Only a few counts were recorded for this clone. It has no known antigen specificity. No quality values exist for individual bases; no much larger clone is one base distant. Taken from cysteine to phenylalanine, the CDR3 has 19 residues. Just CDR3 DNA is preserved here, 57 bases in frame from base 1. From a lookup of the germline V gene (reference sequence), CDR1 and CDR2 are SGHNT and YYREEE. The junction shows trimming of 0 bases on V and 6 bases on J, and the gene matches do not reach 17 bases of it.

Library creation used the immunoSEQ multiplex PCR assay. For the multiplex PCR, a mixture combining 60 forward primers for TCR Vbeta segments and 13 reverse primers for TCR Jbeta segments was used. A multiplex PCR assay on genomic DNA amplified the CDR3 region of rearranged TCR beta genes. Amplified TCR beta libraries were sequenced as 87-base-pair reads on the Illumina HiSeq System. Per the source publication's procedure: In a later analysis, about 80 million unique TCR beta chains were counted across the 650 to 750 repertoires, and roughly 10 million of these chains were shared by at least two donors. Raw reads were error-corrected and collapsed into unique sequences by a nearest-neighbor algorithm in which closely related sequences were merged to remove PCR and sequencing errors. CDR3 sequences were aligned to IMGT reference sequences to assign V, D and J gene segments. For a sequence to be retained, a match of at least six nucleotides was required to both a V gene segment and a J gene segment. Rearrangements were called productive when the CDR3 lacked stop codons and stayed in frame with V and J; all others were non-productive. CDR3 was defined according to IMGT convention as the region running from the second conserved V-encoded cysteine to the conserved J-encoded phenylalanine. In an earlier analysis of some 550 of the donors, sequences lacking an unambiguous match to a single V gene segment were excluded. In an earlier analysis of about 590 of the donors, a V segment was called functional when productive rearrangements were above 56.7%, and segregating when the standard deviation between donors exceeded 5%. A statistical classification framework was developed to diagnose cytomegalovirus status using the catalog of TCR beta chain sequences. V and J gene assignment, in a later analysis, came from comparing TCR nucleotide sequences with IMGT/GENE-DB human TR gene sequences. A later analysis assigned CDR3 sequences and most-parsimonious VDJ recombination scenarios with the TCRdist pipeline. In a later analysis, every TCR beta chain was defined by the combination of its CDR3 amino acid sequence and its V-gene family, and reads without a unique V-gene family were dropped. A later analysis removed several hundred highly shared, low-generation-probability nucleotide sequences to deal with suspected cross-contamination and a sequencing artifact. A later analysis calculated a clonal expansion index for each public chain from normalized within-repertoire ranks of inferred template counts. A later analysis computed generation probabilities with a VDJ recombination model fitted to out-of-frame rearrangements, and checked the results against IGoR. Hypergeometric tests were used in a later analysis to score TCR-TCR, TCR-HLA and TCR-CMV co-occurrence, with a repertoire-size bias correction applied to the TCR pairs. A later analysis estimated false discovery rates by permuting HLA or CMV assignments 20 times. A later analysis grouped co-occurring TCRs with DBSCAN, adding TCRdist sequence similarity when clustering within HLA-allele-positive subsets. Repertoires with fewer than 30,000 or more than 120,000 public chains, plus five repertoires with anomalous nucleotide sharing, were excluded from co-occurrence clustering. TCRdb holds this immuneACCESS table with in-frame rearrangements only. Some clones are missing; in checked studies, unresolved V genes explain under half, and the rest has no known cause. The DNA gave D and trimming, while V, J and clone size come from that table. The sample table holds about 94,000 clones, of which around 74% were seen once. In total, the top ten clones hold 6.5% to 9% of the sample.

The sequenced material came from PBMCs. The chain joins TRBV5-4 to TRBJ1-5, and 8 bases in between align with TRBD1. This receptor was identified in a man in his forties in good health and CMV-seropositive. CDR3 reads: CASSLDGGGGQEVSQPQHF. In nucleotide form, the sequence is TGTGCCAGCAGCTTGGACGGGGGTGGGGGACAGGAGGTTAGTCAGCCCCAGCATTTT.